The 5 T cell receptor beta chains presented below share a single source sample, sequenced in a study of T cells in Graves' hyperthyroidism and ophthalmopathy. Regions amplified from RNA transcripts were the TCR beta CDR3 regions. The HTBI primer set drove a first-round RT-PCR of the TCR CDR3. In TCRdb, the multiplex PCR reads were re-called with MiXCR into one record per CDR3 protein. The data hold about 380,000 distinct CDR3 sequences, with roughly 18% observed a single time. Specimen: blood. These receptors came from a man younger than 35 with Graves' ophthalmopathy.

This clonotype came up a few times. The chain employs TRBV7-3 and TRBJ1-6, with D possibly matching TRBD1 (5 bases). The CDR3 is 14 amino acids. From germline, CDR1 is SGHTA and CDR2 FQGTGA. The V gene lost 5 bases and the J gene lost 7 bases, with 12 bases spanning the gap. The CDR3 protein is CASSRGVTNSPLHF. CDR3 nucleotide sequence: TGTGCCAGCAGCCGAGGGGTGACCAATTCACCCCTCCACTTT.

The table lists this clonotype with a few counts. The chain links TRBV6-5 to TRBJ2-3; 9 bases agree with TRBD1. V dropped 2 bases and J dropped 5; count of bases not matched to a gene: 5. The CDR3 spans 15 residues. Per germline, CDR1 MNHEY and CDR2 SVGAGI. DNA of the CDR3: TGTGCCAGCAGTTACACAGGGGGCAGGGGAGATACGCAGTATTTT. It is translated as CASSYTGGRGDTQYF.

The table lists this clonotype with many counts. The CDR3 DNA is TGTGCCAGCAGTTTAGGCCCCGGGACCCAGTACTTC. Its protein product is CASSLGPGTQYF. The chain is built from TRBV28 and TRBJ2-5; D remains ambiguous. Germline CDR1 reads MDHEN; CDR2 reads SYDVKM. The CDR3 contains 12 residues. V was shortened by 2 bases and J by 7 bases, with 8 bases between the two germline ends. The whole variable domain, filled in from reference TRBV28 and TRBJ2-5, reads DVKVTQSSRYLVKRTGEKVFLECVQDMDHENMFWYRQDPGLGLRLIYFSYDVKMKEKGDIPEGYSVSREKKERFSLILESASTNQTSMYLCASSLGPGTQYFGPGTRLLVL.

This clonotype came up many times. V usage is TRBV6-1 and J usage is TRBJ1-1, with D perhaps TRBD1 (6 bases). The CDR3 sequence is 15 residues long. CDR1 MNHNS and CDR2 SASEGT come from the germline V gene. Trimming stripped 2 bases from V and 3 bases from J, with 13 bases between. The DNA of the CDR3 is TGTGCCAGCAGTGAATATTGGGGGGCGGACACTGAAGCTTTCTTT. Translated: CASSEYWGADTEAFF.

This clonotype was detected many times. The rearrangement links TRBV6-1 to TRBJ1-5; possibly TRBD1 for D (5 bases). Germline CDR1 is MNHNS and CDR2 is SASEGT. The CDR3 is 16 residues long. Trimming stripped 6 bases from V and 1 base from J, with 16 bases between. CDR3 region: CASSPAGAGSNQPQHF. CDR3 in DNA: TGTGCCAGCAGCCCAGCCGGGGCAGGCAGCAATCAGCCCCAGCATTTT.